Sequencing of this T cell receptor (beta chain) was carried out in a study of blood T cell repertoires in COVID-19 (dated by TCRdb to between 2020 and 2021). About the study as a whole: The collaborator samples originated in the United States, Italy and Spain and spanned the acute and convalescent phases of COVID-19. The material from the prospective study consisted of cDNA or gDNA derived from T cells, B-cell-depleted T cells, or PBMCs. Deeply sampled blood TCRbeta repertoires from subjects exposed to, actively infected with, or recovered from COVID-19 were included in the dataset. A freely available public database, intended as a resource for researchers studying the immune response to SARS-CoV-2, is where the repertoires were released. The samples were drawn from two sources: the first 160 participants of the ongoing ImmuneRACE study, and approximately 1,300 subjects contributed by 6 global collaborators. A de-identified subject ID, COVID-19 status, age in years and sex were almost always included in the sample metadata. HLA class I and class II types, where available, came from metadata supplied by the sample provider rather than from assay-based typing. Summary of the overall study and its limitations: The amount of clinical and demographic metadata varied by source and participant and was provided uncurated.

The CDR3 runs 16 residues from the cysteine to the phenylalanine. The kept DNA is CDR3 alone, 48 bases in frame from the first base. Trimming removed 2 bases from V and 8 bases from J; the gene matches leave 9 bases unexplained. According to the germline V gene (reference sequence), CDR1 reads SEHNR and CDR2 reads FQNEAQ. The immunoSEQ Assay, a bias-controlled multiplex PCR, was used to amplify TCRbeta CDR3 regions from genomic DNA. Per the source publication's procedure: The number of nucleated cells in each sample was estimated from the amplification of reference gene primers within the assay. To quantify the absolute abundance of each unique TCRbeta CDR3 rearrangement, sequence reads were collapsed and filtered. For each sample, productive Simpson clonality was calculated by taking the square root of Simpson's diversity index across productive rearrangements. TCRdb obtained this table from immuneACCESS and retained in-frame rearrangements with V and J assigned. These tables miss some clones; where compared with another copy, unresolved V genes account for less than half of the shortfall, and the remainder is unexplained. The V and J calls and the clone size are those of that table, but D and trimming were determined from the DNA. The table for this sample lists approximately 90,000 clones; 70% to 80% of them were counted only once. Of the sample, 24% falls within the top ten clones.

This clone occurred once. Its recognized antigen is unknown. No base-level quality is on record; no much larger clone is a single base apart. Each collaborating institution followed its own protocols to collect whole blood in K2EDTA tubes. For TCRbeta analysis, collaborator samples were shipped as frozen whole blood, as isolated PBMCs, or as DNA extracted from either sample type. The sample taken for sequencing was peripheral blood. This TCR derives from a human donor in a cohort sampled during active COVID-19. The rearranged chain carries TRBV7-9 and TRBJ2-1; 10 bases in the middle match TRBD2. The CDR3 region has the sequence CASSLSASGSPYEQFF. The bases read TGTGCCAGCAGCTTATCGGCTAGCGGGAGCCCGTATGAGCAGTTCTTC.